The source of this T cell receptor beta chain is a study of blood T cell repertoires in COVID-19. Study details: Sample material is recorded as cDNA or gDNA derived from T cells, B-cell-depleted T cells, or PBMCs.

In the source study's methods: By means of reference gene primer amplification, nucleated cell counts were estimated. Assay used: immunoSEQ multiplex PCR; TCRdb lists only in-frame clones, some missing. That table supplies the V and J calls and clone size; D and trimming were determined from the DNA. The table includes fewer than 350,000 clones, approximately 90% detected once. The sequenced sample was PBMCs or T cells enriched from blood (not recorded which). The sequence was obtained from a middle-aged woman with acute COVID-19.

The CDR3 coding sequence is TGTGCCAGCAGTCCCGAAGGGACTTCGACCCAGTACTTC. Its protein product is CASSPEGTSTQYF. This chain connects TRBV27 to TRBJ2-5, with TRBD2 as a possible D gene (6 bases). Germline V gives CDR1 MNHEY, CDR2 SMNVEV (reference sequence). The V and J ends lost 5 bases and 7 bases respectively, with 14 bases between them. This CDR3 is built from 13 residues.